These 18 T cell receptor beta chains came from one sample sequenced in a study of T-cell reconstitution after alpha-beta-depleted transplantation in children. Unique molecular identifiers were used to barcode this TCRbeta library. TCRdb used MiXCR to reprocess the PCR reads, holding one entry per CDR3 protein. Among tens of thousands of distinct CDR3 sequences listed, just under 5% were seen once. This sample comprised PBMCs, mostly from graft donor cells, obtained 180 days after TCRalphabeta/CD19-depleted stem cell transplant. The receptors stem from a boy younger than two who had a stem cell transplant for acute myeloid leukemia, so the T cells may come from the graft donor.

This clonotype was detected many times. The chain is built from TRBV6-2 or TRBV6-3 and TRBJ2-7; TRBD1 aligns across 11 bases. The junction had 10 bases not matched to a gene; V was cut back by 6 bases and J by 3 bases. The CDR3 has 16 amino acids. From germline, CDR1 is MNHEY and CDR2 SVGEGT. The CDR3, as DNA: TGTGCCAGCAGCCACCCAACCGGGACAGGGGGCTACGAGCAGTACTTC. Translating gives CASSHPTGTGGYEQYF.

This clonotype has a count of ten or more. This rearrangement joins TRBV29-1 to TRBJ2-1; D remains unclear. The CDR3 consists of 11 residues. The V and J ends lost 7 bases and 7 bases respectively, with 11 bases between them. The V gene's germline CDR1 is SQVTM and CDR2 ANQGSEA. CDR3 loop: CSAPESNEQFF. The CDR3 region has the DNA TGCAGCGCTCCCGAATCGAATGAGCAGTTCTTC.

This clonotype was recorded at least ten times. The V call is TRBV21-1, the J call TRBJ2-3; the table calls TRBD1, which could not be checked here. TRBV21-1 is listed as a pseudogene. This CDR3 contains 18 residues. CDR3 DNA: TGTGCCAGCAGCAACAGGGACAGGCTAATCCCTAGCACAGATACGCAGTATTTT. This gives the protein CASSNRDRLIPSTDTQYF.

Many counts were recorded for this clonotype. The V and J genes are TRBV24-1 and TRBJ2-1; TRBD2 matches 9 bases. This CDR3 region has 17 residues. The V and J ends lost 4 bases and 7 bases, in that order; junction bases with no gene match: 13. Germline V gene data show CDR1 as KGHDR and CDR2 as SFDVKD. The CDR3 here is CATSDKLTGTSMNEQFF. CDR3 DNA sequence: TGTGCCACCAGTGACAAACTCACCGGGACTAGCATGAATGAGCAGTTCTTC.

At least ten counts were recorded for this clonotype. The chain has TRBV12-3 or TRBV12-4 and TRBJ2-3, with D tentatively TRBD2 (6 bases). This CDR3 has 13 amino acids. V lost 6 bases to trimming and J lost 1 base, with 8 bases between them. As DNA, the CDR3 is TGTGCCAGCAGCTCGGGGGGCACAGATACGCAGTATTTT. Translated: CASSSGGTDTQYF.

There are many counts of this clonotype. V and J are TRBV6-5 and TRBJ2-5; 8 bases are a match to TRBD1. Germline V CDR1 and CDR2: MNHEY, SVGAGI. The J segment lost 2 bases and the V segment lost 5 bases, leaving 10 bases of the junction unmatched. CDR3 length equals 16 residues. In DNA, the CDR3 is TGTGCCAGCAGTCCATCCCGACAGGGGAGGCAAGAGACCCAGTACTTC. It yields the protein CASSPSRQGRQETQYF.

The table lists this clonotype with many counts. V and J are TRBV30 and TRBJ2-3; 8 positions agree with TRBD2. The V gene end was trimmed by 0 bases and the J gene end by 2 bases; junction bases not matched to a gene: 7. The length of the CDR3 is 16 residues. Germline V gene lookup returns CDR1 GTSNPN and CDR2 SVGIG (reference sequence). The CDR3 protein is CAWSVLLADLTDTQYF. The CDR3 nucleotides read TGTGCCTGGAGTGTACTACTAGCGGACCTCACAGATACGCAGTATTTT.

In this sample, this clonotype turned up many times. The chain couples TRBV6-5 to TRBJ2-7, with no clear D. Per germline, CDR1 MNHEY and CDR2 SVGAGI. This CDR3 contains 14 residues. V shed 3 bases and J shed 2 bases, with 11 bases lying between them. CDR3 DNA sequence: TGTGCCAGCAGTTATGACTTGCGGCCCTACGAGCAGTACGTC. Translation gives CASSYDLRPYEQYV.

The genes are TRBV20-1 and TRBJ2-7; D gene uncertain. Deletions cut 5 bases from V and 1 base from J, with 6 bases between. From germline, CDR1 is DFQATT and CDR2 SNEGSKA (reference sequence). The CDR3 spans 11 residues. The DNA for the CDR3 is TGCAGTGCTGTAATATCCTACGAGCAGTACTTC. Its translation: CSAVISYEQYF.

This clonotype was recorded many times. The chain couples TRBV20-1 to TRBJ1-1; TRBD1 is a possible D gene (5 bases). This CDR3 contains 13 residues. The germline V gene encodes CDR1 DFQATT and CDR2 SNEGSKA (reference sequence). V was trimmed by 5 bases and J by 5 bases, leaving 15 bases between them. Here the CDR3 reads CSAPGTGWTEAFF. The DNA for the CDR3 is TGCAGTGCTCCCGGGACCGGGTGGACTGAAGCTTTCTTT.

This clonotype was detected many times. The CDR3 loop reads CASSYSGGLGQPQHF. The CDR3 coding sequence is TGTGCCAGCAGTTACTCGGGAGGGTTGGGGCAGCCCCAGCATTTT. The chain recombines TRBV6-5 with TRBJ1-5; D remains ambiguous. The CDR3 has 15 amino acids. Deletions cut 0 bases from V and 7 bases from J, with 13 bases between. Germline CDR1 MNHEY, CDR2 SVGAGI.

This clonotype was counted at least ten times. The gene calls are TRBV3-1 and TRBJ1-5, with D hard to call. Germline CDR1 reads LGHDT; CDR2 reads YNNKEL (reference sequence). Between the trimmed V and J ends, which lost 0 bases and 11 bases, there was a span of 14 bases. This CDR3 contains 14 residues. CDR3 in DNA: TGTGCCAGCAGCCAAGATCTTTGGACCCCAGCCCAGCATTTT. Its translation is CASSQDLWTPAQHF.

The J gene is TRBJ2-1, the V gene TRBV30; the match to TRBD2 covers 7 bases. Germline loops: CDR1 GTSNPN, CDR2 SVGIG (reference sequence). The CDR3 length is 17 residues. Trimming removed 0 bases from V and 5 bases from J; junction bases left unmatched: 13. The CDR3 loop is CAWSVLHFSGENNEQFF. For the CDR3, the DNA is TGTGCCTGGAGTGTACTTCATTTCAGCGGGGAAAACAATGAGCAGTTCTTC.

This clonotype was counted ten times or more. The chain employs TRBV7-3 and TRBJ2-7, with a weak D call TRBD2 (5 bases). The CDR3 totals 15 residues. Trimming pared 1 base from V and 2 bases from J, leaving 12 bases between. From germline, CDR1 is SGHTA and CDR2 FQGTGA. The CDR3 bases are TGTGCCAGCAGCTTAATCGAGGGTTTACCCTACGAGCAGTACTTC. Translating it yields CASSLIEGLPYEQYF.

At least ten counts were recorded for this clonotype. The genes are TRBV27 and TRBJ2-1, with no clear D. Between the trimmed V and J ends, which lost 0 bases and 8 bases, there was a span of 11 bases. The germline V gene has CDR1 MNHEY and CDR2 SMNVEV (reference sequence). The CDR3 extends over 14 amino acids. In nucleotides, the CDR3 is TGTGCCAGCAGTTTATCGAGGTCCTGGGATGAGCAGTTCTTC. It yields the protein CASSLSRSWDEQFF.

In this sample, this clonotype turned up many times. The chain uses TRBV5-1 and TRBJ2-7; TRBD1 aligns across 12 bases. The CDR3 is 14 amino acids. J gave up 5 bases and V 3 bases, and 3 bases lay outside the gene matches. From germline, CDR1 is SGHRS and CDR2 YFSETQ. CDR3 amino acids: CASSSGTGGNEQYF. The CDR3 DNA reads TGCGCCAGCAGCTCCGGGACAGGGGGCAACGAGCAGTACTTC.

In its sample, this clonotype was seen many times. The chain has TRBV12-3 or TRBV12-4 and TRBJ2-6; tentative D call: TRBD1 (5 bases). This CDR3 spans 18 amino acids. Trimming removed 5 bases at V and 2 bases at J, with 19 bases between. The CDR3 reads CASSPPGIRSPGANVLTF. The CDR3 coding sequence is TGTGCCAGCAGTCCCCCAGGGATTCGTTCGCCTGGGGCCAACGTCCTGACTTTC.

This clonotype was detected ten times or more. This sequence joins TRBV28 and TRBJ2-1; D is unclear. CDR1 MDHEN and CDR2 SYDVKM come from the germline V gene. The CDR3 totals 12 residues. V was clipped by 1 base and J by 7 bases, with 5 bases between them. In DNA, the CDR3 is TGTGCCAGCAGTTTATCCGGGAATGAGCAGTTCTTC. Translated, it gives CASSLSGNEQFF.